This section outlines one TCR beta chain sequence together with its context. Its antigen remains undetermined. Nothing much larger sits one base from this clone, and base qualities are not available. Patients with a history of autoimmune disease or receiving systemic immunosuppression were excluded from the trial. Peripheral blood for TCR sequencing was drawn from every dose cohort at baseline, at cycle 4 day 1 and at cycle 7 day 1. Samples were obtained from an open-label, multicenter, first-in-human phase I dose-escalation trial of ivuxolimab. The trial enrolled adults with locally advanced or metastatic head and neck squamous cell, hepatocellular, melanoma or renal cell carcinoma. Before TCR sequencing, CD4+ and CD8+ T cells were separately sorted from peripheral blood. A distance of 19 bases separates the germline ends of V and J, which lose 5 bases and 11 bases respectively. Including cysteine and phenylalanine, the CDR3 has 14 amino acids. Kept here is only the CDR3 DNA, which spans 42 bases and is read in frame from base 1. As encoded in the germline V gene, CDR1 is SGHTA while CDR2 is FQGNSA.

Genomic DNA was isolated from the sorted cells so that the TCRbeta CDR3 region could be sequenced. TCRbeta CDR3 regions were sequenced using the immunoSEQ Assay. TCRdb carries this immuneACCESS record with in-frame sequences only. Its versions omit some clonotypes, under half of them owing to an unresolved V gene in the studies checked, with the rest unexplained. The table for this sample lists 90,000 to 120,000 clones; 90% of them were counted only once. Of the sample, roughly 0.3% falls within the top ten clones. The data were obtained in a study of OX40 agonist ivuxolimab in advanced cancers. Regarding the complete study: The costimulatory receptor OX40 (CD134) was targeted by ivuxolimab, a fully human IgG2 agonistic monoclonal antibody. Of the 50 or so patients in dose escalation, 19 had hepatocellular carcinoma, roughly 15 had melanoma, 9 had renal cell carcinoma and 9 had head and neck cancer. Intravenous ivuxolimab was administered to patients every 2 weeks at six dose levels: 0.01, 0.1, 0.3, 1.5, 3 and 10 mg/kg. Patients were allowed to have had prior anti-PD-1, anti-PD-L1 or anti-CTLA-4 therapy, and around 40% of the dose-escalation patients had previously received checkpoint inhibitors. Three dose-escalation patients achieved partial responses, one with hepatocellular carcinoma and two with cutaneous melanoma. The dose-escalation cohort was 82.7% male with a mean age of roughly 62 years, ranging from roughly 20 to 80. Peripheral TCRbeta sequencing was intended to test whether TCR sequence diversity was altered and clonal T-cell expansion was caused by ivuxolimab. The paper describes the monotherapy dose-escalation part (N of about 55 patients) of the phase I trial of ivuxolimab.

The paper as a whole reports these results and caveats: On average, CD8+ T cells showed more expanded clones than CD4+ T cells after ivuxolimab. Low levels of normalized T-cell clonal expansion were also seen in some nonresponding patients. At doses of 0.1 to 3.0 mg/kg, clonal expansion of both CD4+ and CD8+ blood T cells was observed from baseline to week 6. The antigen specificity of the peripheral T cells that underwent clonal expansion was not determined. In partial responders in the 0.1-3.0 mg/kg groups, normalized peripheral clonal expansion was found to be among the lowest, especially among CD8+ T cells.

The receptor chain draws on TRBV7-2 and TRBJ2-1, with the D gene call left open. The sequencing used CD4+ or CD8+ T cells sorted from blood, collected in a trial of the OX40 agonist ivuxolimab. The sequence derives from an adult with an advanced solid tumor such as melanoma, head and neck, liver or kidney cancer. In nucleotides, the sequence is TGTGCCAGCAGCCTCCCCGTATACGGGCAGAAGCAGTTCTTC. It translates to CASSLPVYGQKQFF.